Here is one T cell receptor beta chain with its context. The target antigen is unknown. The data were taken from a study of T cell responses to AZD1222 COVID-19 vaccine. The CDR3 is 12 residues long. Germline loops: CDR1 MNHEY, CDR2 SMNVEV (reference sequence). Trimming removed 5 bases from V and 5 bases from J, with 9 bases in between. Study observations and caveats: Clonal diversity was possibly underestimated, and the donors were mostly white British, with more females. Elevations in Spike-specific TCR breadth and depth followed administration of two AZD1222 doses. Spike was spanned by vaccine-associated CD4 TCRs, which were dominant at 160-218 and 743-854.

Repertoires were generated with immunoSEQ multiplex PCR, while TCRdb's copy carries only in-frame clones and drops some. This table has around 15,000 clones, around 80% appearing once. The source is an adult who received the AZD1222 COVID-19 vaccine. The source was peripheral blood, collected 28 days after the second AZD1222 dose. The chain joins TRBV27 to TRBJ2-5, with D perhaps matching TRBD1 (6 bases). The CDR3 reads CASSARGETQYF. The CDR3, as DNA: TGTGCCAGCAGTGCGAGGGGGGAGACCCAGTACTTC.